The clone carrying this T cell receptor (beta chain) has more than one count but fewer than ten. Its antigen remains unknown. This record belongs to a study of CD8 T cells in ankylosing spondylitis. Study observations and caveats: Disease-linked clones bore a CD8+ phenotype, appearing relatively rarely in peripheral blood. For ankylosing spondylitis blood, a TCR beta motif of several highly homologous variants appeared characteristic. There were earlier reports of some motif variants in reactive arthritis synovial fluid and blood.

The CDR3 has 13 residues. With 6 bases clipped from V and 8 bases from J, the junction kept 6 bases outside the gene matches. Germline CDR1 reads SGHTA; CDR2 reads FQGNSA. Making the TCR beta libraries involved quantitative 5'-RACE with molecular barcodes. In TCRdb, the 5' RACE reads were re-called with MiXCR into one record per CDR3 protein. The sample has about 800,000 distinct CDR3 sequences; about 11% are singletons. This chain uses TRBV7-2 with TRBJ1-2; the match to TRBD1 covers 10 bases. The clonotype was recovered from a male donor with ankylosing spondylitis. Sequenced input: blood, either unsorted or a sorted T cell fraction (not recorded which). CDR3 sequence: CASRPGTGEGYTF. As DNA, the CDR3 is TGTGCCAGCAGACCAGGGACAGGGGAGGGCTACACCTTC. Complete variable domain (other parts from reference TRBV7-2 and TRBJ1-2): GAGVSQSPSNKVTEKGKDVELRCDPISGHTALYWYRQSLGQGLEFLIYFQGNSAPDKSGLPSDRFSAERTGGSVSTLTIQRTQQEDSAVYLCASRPGTGEGYTFGSGTRLTVV.